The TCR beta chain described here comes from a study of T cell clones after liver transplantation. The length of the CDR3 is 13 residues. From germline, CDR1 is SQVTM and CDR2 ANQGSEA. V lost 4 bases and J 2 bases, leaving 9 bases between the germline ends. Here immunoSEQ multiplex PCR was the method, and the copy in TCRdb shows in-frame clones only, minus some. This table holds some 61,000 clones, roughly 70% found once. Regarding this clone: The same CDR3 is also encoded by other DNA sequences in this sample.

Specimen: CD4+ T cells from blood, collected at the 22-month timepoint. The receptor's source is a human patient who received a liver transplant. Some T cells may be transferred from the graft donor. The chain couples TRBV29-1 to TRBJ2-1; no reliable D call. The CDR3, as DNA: TGCAGCGTTGGGACGCGTACCTACAATGAGCAGTTCTTC. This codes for CSVGTRTYNEQFF.